This T cell receptor beta chain was recovered during a study of T-cell reconstitution after alpha-beta-depleted transplantation in children. Whole-study findings and limits: Counts and diversity of T cells one year after transplant came mostly from newly produced T cells. Several hundred expanded graft clones reportedly supplied alpha-beta T cells about two months after transplant.

In this sample, this clonotype turned up a few times. The antigen remains unidentified. Deletions cut 2 bases from V and 1 base from J, with 15 bases between. The V gene's germline CDR1 is MNHEY and CDR2 SVGEGT. This CDR3 comprises 16 residues. Preparing the TCRbeta library involved the use of unique molecular identifiers. TCRdb independently ran MiXCR on the PCR reads; one entry per CDR3 protein. The sample contains 900,000 or so distinct CDR3 sequences, roughly 15% of which appear only once. The input for sequencing was PBMCs, mostly from graft donor cells, taken 360 days after TCRalphabeta/CD19-depleted stem cell transplant. This receptor was obtained from a male patient between 5 and 17 years old who had a stem cell transplant for acute lymphoblastic leukemia, so the T cells may come from the graft donor. This rearrangement joins TRBV6-2 or TRBV6-3 to TRBJ2-7, with D possibly TRBD2 on 5 matching bases. CDR3 bases: TGTGCCAGCAGTTACCACCGGGAAAAACCTTCCTACGAGCAGTACTTC. It specifies CASSYHREKPSYEQYF.